This T cell receptor (beta chain) was captured by sequencing in a study of neurological immune-mediated disorders. This clonotype was counted at least ten times. The CDR3 contains 18 residues. CDR1 is SGDLS, CDR2 YYNGEE, per germline. Trimming took 3 bases from V and 6 from J, leaving 25 bases between them. A single run covered 15-18 subjects with over 190 million TCR-beta sequences. TCRdb reanalysed the 5' RACE reads using MiXCR and keeps one entry per CDR3 protein. The data contain tens of thousands of distinct CDR3 sequences, about 6% of them singletons. The TCR comes from a woman between 40 and 55 years old in good health. This chain connects TRBV9 to TRBJ2-1; tentative D call: TRBD2 (7 bases). Sequencing was done on a sample of CD4+ T cells from blood. The CDR3 nucleotides are TGTGCCAGCAGCGGACCGTTCGGGCAGCGGGGACATACCAATGAGCAGTTCTTC. It specifies CASSGPFGQRGHTNEQFF.